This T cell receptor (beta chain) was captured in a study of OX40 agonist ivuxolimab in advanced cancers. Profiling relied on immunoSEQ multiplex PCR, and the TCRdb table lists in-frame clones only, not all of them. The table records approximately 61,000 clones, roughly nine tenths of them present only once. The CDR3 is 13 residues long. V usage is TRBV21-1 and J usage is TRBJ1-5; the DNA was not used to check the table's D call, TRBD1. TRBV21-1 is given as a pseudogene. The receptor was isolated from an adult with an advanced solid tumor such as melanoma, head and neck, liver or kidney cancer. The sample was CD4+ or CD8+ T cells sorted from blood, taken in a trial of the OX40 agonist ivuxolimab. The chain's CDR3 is CAGEDRGNQPQHF. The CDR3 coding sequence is TGTGCCGGGGAGGACAGGGGCAATCAGCCCCAGCATTTT.